The clone carrying this TCR beta chain came up a few times. Its target is unknown. The data originate from a study of T cell repertoires in cytomegalovirus infection. Study-level information: Through public TCR beta signatures, both CMV infection and matching HLA type were indicated. Study results and limitations: Identification of carriers of CMV plus the relevant HLA was performed using cumulative public TCR beta family frequency. HLA-C-restricted CMV-specific TCR beta clonotypes were dominant in the ex vivo response.

Trimming took 0 bases from V and 9 from J, leaving 7 bases between them. CDR1 is SGHKS and CDR2 is YYEKEE in the germline V gene (reference sequence). This CDR3 has 11 residues. TCRdb redid the calling of the reads with MiXCR, one entry per CDR3 protein. The table includes over 250,000 distinct CDR3 sequences, under 30% detected once. This sequence originates from a human donor in good health (CMV status not recorded). Some clones in this sample may be carry-over from other donors' samples. What was sequenced was PBMCs. The rearrangement uses TRBV5-5 and TRBJ2-7; D remains unclear. The chain's CDR3 is CASSLGWGQYF. The DNA for the CDR3 is TGTGCCAGCAGCTTGGGCTGGGGGCAGTACTTC.